This TCR beta chain was recorded in a study of PD-1 and CTLA-4 blockade in melanoma. This CDR3 has 17 residues. V was clipped by 4 bases and J by 3 bases; unmatched bases: 8. From germline, CDR1 is LGHNA and CDR2 YSLEER. Data came from immunoSEQ multiplex PCR; TCRdb stores just in-frame clones and leaves some out. The table includes around 20,000 clones, about 87% detected once. This chain links TRBV4-3 with TRBJ2-3, with 12 bases lining up with TRBD2. The TCR originated in a human donor with melanoma. The sample here was CD8+ T cells from peripheral blood, taken before anti-PD-1 treatment. This CDR3 reads CASSPLTSGGITDTQYF. The DNA for the CDR3 is TGCGCCAGCAGCCCCTTAACTAGCGGGGGGATTACAGATACGCAGTATTTT.